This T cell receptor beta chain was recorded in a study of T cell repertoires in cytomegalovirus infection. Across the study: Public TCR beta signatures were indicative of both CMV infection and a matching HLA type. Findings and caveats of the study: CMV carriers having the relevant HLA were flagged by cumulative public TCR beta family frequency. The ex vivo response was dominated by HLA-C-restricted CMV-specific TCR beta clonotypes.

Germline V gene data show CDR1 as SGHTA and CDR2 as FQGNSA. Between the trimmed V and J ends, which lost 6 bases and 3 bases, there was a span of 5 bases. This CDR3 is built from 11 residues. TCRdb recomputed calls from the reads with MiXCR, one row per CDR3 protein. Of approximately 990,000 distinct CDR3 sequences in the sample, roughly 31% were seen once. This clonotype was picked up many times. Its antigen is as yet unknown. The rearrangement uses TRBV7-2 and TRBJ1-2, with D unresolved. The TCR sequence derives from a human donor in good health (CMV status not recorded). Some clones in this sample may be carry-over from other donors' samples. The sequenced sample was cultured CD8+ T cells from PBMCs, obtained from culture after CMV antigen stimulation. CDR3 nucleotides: TGTGCCAGCAGTCGTCACTATGGCTACACCTTC. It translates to CASSRHYGYTF.